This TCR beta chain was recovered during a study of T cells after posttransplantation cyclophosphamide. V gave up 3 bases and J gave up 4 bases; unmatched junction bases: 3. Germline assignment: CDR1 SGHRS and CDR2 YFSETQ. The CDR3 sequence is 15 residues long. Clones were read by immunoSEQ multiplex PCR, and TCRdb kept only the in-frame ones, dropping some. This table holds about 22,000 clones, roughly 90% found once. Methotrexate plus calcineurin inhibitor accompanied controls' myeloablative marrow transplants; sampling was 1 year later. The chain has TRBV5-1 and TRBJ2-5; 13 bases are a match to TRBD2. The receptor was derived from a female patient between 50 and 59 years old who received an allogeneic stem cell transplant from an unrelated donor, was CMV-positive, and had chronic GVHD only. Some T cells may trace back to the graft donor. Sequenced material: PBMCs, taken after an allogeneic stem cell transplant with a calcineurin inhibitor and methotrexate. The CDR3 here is CASSSGLAGPETQYF. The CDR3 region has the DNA TGCGCCAGCAGCTCGGGACTAGCGGGACCAGAGACCCAGTACTTC.